This passage covers 8 T cell receptor beta chains from one sample sequenced in a study of OX40 agonist ivuxolimab in advanced cancers. Profiled with immunoSEQ multiplex PCR; TCRdb holds only in-frame clones, not every one. The table has about 70,000 clones, roughly 80% seen once. Here the sequenced sample was CD4+ or CD8+ T cells sorted from blood, taken in a trial of the OX40 agonist ivuxolimab. These receptors came from an adult with an advanced solid tumor such as melanoma, head and neck, liver or kidney cancer.

The CDR3 coding sequence is TGTGCCAGCAGCCCAGCCGGTACAGCCACAGATACGCAGTATTTT. Protein: CASSPAGTATDTQYF. The V call is TRBV11-2, the J call TRBJ2-3; D is unclear. There are 15 residues in the CDR3. Trimming cost V 5 bases and J 2 bases, with 14 bases left between them. The germline V gene encodes CDR1 SGHAT and CDR2 FQNNGV. The full variable domain, its missing parts supplied by reference TRBV11-2 and TRBJ2-3, is EAGVAQSPRYKIIEKRQSVAFWCNPISGHATLYWYQQILGQGPKLLIQFQNNGVVDDSQLPKDRFSAERLKGVDSTLKIQPAKLEDSAVYLCASSPAGTATDTQYFGPGTRLTVL.

The chain joins TRBV10-2 to TRBJ2-7, with 8 bases that match TRBD2. The junction had 3 bases not matched to a gene; V was cut back by 5 bases and J by 6 bases. This CDR3 comprises 12 residues. Germline assignment: CDR1 WSHSY and CDR2 SAAADI. The CDR3 reads CASSLAGREQYF. The CDR3 DNA follows: TGCGCCAGCAGTTTAGCGGGGCGCGAGCAGTACTTC.

The rearrangement links TRBV4-1 to TRBJ1-1; D gene uncertain. The length of the CDR3 is 14 residues. Germline V CDR1 and CDR2: MGHRA, YSYEKL. V was trimmed by 4 bases and J by 4 bases, leaving 13 bases between them. CDR3: CASSLGFIGTEAFF. CDR3 in DNA: TGCGCCAGCAGCCTGGGGTTTATCGGCACTGAAGCTTTCTTT.

This clone has just one count. The chain combines TRBV19 with TRBJ1-1; 7 nucleotides align to TRBD1. V lost 5 bases and J lost 5; bases outside the gene matches: 11. The germline gives CDR1 LNHDA, CDR2 SQIVND (reference sequence). The length of the CDR3 is 15 residues. The CDR3 DNA is TGTGCCAGTAGTCCCTTTAACGACAGGGCAACTGAAGCTTTCTTT. Its translation: CASSPFNDRATEAFF.

The chain links TRBV29-1 to TRBJ2-7; 8 nucleotides match TRBD1. The length of the CDR3 is 12 residues. Germline CDR1 SQVTM, CDR2 ANQGSEA. The V and J ends lost 7 bases and 5 bases, in that order; junction bases with no gene match: 7. The DNA for the CDR3 is TGCAGCGCACGAATGACAGGGGACGAGCAGTACTTC. It specifies CSARMTGDEQYF.

This clone was seen once. The V call is TRBV5-1, the J call TRBJ2-5; 8 bases match TRBD1. The CDR3 has 17 residues. V was clipped by 0 bases and J by 2 bases; unmatched bases: 9. The germline V gene has CDR1 SGHRS and CDR2 YFSETQ. CDR3 coding DNA: TGCGCCAGCAGCTTGGGTCCAGGACAGGGTTCTCAAGAGACCCAGTACTTC. Translating gives CASSLGPGQGSQETQYF. Using reference TRBV5-1 and TRBJ2-5 for the parts outside the CDR3, the full variable domain is KAGVTQTPRYLIKTRGQQVTLSCSPISGHRSVSWYQQTPGQGLQFLFEYFSETQRNKGNFPGRFSGRQFSNSRSEMNVSTLELGDSALYLCASSLGPGQGSQETQYFGPGTRLLVL.

The chain couples TRBV28 to TRBJ1-2; no clear D. CDR3 length equals 14 residues. The germline V gene has CDR1 MDHEN and CDR2 SYDVKM. Trimming removed 6 bases from V and 8 bases from J, with 19 bases in between. CDR3 protein: CASSPGSMAEGYTF. In DNA form, the CDR3 reads TGTGCCAGCAGCCCCGGATCTATGGCGGAAGGCTACACCTTC.

This clone was counted only a few times. The rearrangement uses TRBV2 and TRBJ2-3, with TRBD2 matching 13 bases. Germline V CDR1 and CDR2: SNHLY, FYNNEI. This CDR3 contains 17 residues. Trimming took 8 bases from V and 3 from J; bases not matched to a gene: 11. Here the CDR3 reads CASRTGTSGAGTDTQYF. The CDR3 DNA sequence: TGTGCCAGCCGAACGGGGACTAGCGGGGCAGGGACAGATACGCAGTATTTT.